These 27 T cell receptor beta chains were sequenced from one sample in a study of cytomegalovirus exposure and HLA in healthy donors. PCR employed 60 Vbeta and 13 Jbeta primers. Clones were sequenced by immunoSEQ multiplex PCR, and TCRdb holds only the in-frame ones, with some missing. There are more than 70,000 clones in the sample; approximately 80% occur only once, and 3% to 3.5% lies in the top ten. Material: PBMCs. Receptor source: a man in his forties or fifties in good health and CMV-seronegative.

This clone was found a few times. The rearrangement uses TRBV4-3 and TRBJ1-2; tentative D call: TRBD1 (5 bases). There are 18 residues in the CDR3. Germline-derived CDR1 and CDR2 are LGHNA and YSLEER. Trimming shortened V by 5 bases and J by 0 bases, and 22 bases separated the two germline ends. CDR3 coding DNA: TGCGCCAGCAGCTCCCCCGGGGGGTATCCTAAAGCTAACTATGGCTACACCTTC. Amino acids: CASSSPGGYPKANYGYTF.

With regard to this clone: Other nucleotide sequences from this sample produce the same CDR3. The gene calls are TRBV4-3 and TRBJ1-1; TRBD1 agrees at 9 bases. This CDR3 comprises 16 residues. The J segment lost 4 bases and the V segment lost 4 bases, leaving 10 bases of the junction unmatched. Germline lookup yields CDR1 LGHNA and CDR2 YSLEER. The CDR3 DNA is TGCGCCAGCAGCCTAACAGGGGGCAGGCTGGGCACTGAAGCTTTCTTT. Translation gives CASSLTGGRLGTEAFF.

The DNA of the CDR3 is TGTGCCAGTAGTATGCAGGGGTTACGTTCACCCCTCCACTTT. Translating it yields CASSMQGLRSPLHF. The V gene is TRBV19, the J gene TRBJ1-6; D is possibly TRBD1 (6 bases). The CDR3 is made up of 14 amino acids. Deletions cut 3 bases from V and 9 bases from J, with 12 bases between. Germline loops: CDR1 LNHDA, CDR2 SQIVND (reference sequence). The variable domain in full, completed from reference TRBV19 and TRBJ1-6, reads DGGITQSPKYLFRKEGQNVTLSCEQNLNHDAMYWYRQDPGQGLRLIYYSQIVNDFQKGDIAEGYSVSREKKESFPLTVTSAQKNPTAFYLCASSMQGLRSPLHFGNGTRLTVT.

The J gene is TRBJ2-5, the V gene TRBV10-3; D may be TRBD1 (5 bases). With 5 bases removed from V and 2 bases from J, the gap between germline ends came to 9 bases. Germline CDR1 and CDR2: ENHRY and SYGVKD. The CDR3 length is 13 residues. The CDR3 is CAISFGQQETQYF. The CDR3, as DNA: TGTGCCATCAGTTTTGGACAACAAGAGACCCAGTACTTC.

This clone was detected a few times. CDR3 bases: TGTGCCTGGAATGCGGCAGGCGGGACCGGGGAGCTGTTTTTT. It yields the protein CAWNAAGGTGELFF. The J gene is TRBJ2-2, the V gene TRBV30, with D possibly being TRBD2 (5 bases). CDR1 is GTSNPN and CDR2 is SVGIG in the germline V gene (reference sequence). The V end was cut by 4 bases, the J end by 5 bases, with 14 bases between. The CDR3 consists of 14 residues.

The CDR3 loop is CASSVTDYLSYEQYF. The CDR3 DNA reads as TGTGCCAGCAGCGTAACCGACTACCTATCCTACGAGCAGTACTTC. The chain has TRBV9 and TRBJ2-7, with D maybe TRBD2 (5 bases). This CDR3 region has 15 residues. V was cut by 1 base and J by 1 base, with 12 bases left in between. The germline gives CDR1 SGDLS, CDR2 YYNGEE.

This chain links TRBV7-6 with TRBJ2-5; 13 nucleotides align to TRBD2. The end of the DNA fits TRBJ2-7 better, so the J call may be wrong. The CDR3 spans 16 residues. Per germline, CDR1 SGHVS and CDR2 FNYEAQ. The chain's CDR3 is CASSSRLAGGSYEQYF. In DNA form, the CDR3 reads TGTGCCAGCAGCTCCCGACTAGCGGGGGGCTCCTACGAGCAGTACTTC.

This chain connects TRBV15 to TRBJ1-1; no clear D gene. The CDR3 has 14 residues. Trimming left V 5 bases short and J 0 bases short, with 10 bases between. The germline CDR1 and CDR2 sequences are LNHNV and YYDKDF (reference sequence). The CDR3 is CATSSPQMNTEAFF. The CDR3 DNA reads as TGTGCCACCAGCTCCCCTCAGATGAACACTGAAGCTTTCTTT.

This chain uses TRBV7-2 with TRBJ2-5; D might be TRBD1 (5 bases). Trimming left V 5 bases short and J 3 bases short, with 25 bases between. CDR3 size: 18 residues. Germline loops: CDR1 SGHTA, CDR2 FQGNSA. CDR3 coding DNA: TGTGCCAGCAGCGAAGCCCCTAGAAGGGGCGGACCTAAAGAGACCCAGTACTTC. It specifies CASSEAPRRGGPKETQYF.

The chain carries TRBV30 and TRBJ2-5; 7 bases are shared with TRBD1. The last part of the DNA fits TRBJ2-7 better; the J call may be wrong. The germline V gene has CDR1 GTSNPN and CDR2 SVGIG (reference sequence). The CDR3 has 14 amino acids. The CDR3 here is CAWRLDRSSYEQYF. Here the CDR3 DNA reads TGTGCCTGGAGATTGGACAGGAGCTCCTACGAGCAGTACTTC.

This clone was detected only once. V is TRBV5-1 and J is TRBJ2-5; 8 nucleotides line up with TRBD1. The J call could be wrong; TRBJ2-7 is a better fit for the DNA end. The CDR3 covers 18 residues. Germline V gene sequence: CDR1 SGHRS, CDR2 YFSETQ. Written as DNA, the CDR3 is TGCGCCAGCAGCTTCACAAGTCGTCCAGGGACAGGACTATACGAGCAGTACTTC. This gives the protein CASSFTSRPGTGLYEQYF.

V gene TRBV4-2 combines with J gene TRBJ2-7, with 8 bases aligning to TRBD1. V lost 0 bases and J lost 3; bases outside the gene matches: 19. The V gene's germline CDR1 is LGHNA and CDR2 YNFKEQ. This CDR3 comprises 20 residues. CDR3: CASSQEWAPGQAIFVYEQYF. For the CDR3, the DNA is TGTGCCAGCAGCCAAGAGTGGGCCCCGGGACAGGCAATATTTGTCTACGAGCAGTACTTC.

This rearrangement joins TRBV7-6 to TRBJ1-2; no clear D gene. Germline CDR1 and CDR2: SGHVS and FNYEAQ. The CDR3 extends over 15 amino acids. The ends were cut back, 0 bases at V and 7 bases at J, with 15 bases in the middle. In nucleotides, the CDR3 is TGTGCCAGCAGCTTAGCGCGGGAGATAACTATTGGCTACACCTTC. This codes for CASSLAREITIGYTF.

This rearrangement joins TRBV2 to TRBJ2-7; D gene unclear. Germline values: CDR1 SNHLY, CDR2 FYNNEI. CDR3 length: 11 amino acids. V gave up 7 bases and J gave up 6 bases, with 10 bases separating them. CDR3 amino acids: CASTGVGEQYF. The CDR3 DNA is TGTGCCAGCACCGGAGTTGGCGAGCAGTACTTC.

The chain combines TRBV28 with TRBJ1-4; tentatively, D is TRBD1 (6 bases). Between the trimmed V and J ends, which lost 10 bases and 7 bases, there was a span of 16 bases. The length of the CDR3 is 13 residues. Per germline, CDR1 MDHEN and CDR2 SYDVKM. For the CDR3, the DNA is TGTGCCACCGGCGGGGGGCGTATTGAAAAACTGTTTTTT. Translated, it gives CATGGGRIEKLFF.

This sequence joins TRBV28 and TRBJ1-2; 7 bases match TRBD1. With 1 base clipped from V and 4 bases from J, the junction kept 6 bases outside the gene matches. This CDR3 spans 15 amino acids. Germline-derived CDR1 and CDR2 are MDHEN and SYDVKM. The CDR3 spells CASSLSFEGAYGYTF. CDR3 sequence (DNA): TGTGCCAGCAGTTTATCCTTTGAGGGGGCCTATGGCTACACCTTC.

The chain uses TRBV10-3 and TRBJ2-5; 11 bases fit TRBD1. Germline V CDR1 and CDR2: ENHRY, SYGVKD. V lost 7 bases to trimming and J lost 4 bases; unmatched junction nucleotides: 17. The CDR3 consists of 18 residues. The CDR3 loop is CAINDRTGGGKAPETQYF. Written as DNA, the CDR3 is TGTGCCATCAACGACCGGACAGGGGGCGGTAAGGCCCCAGAGACCCAGTACTTC.

This chain connects TRBV7-2 to TRBJ1-1; tentative D call: TRBD1 (5 bases). The CDR3 spans 14 residues. With 5 bases removed from V and 1 base from J, the gap between germline ends came to 11 bases. The germline CDR1 and CDR2 sequences are SGHTA and FQGNSA. The DNA for the CDR3 is TGTGCCAGCAGCCCCCACGGGGGGAACACTGAAGCTTTCTTT. Amino acids: CASSPHGGNTEAFF.

The chain recombines TRBV6-5 with TRBJ2-4; maybe TRBD1 (5 bases). Germline CDR1 is MNHEY and CDR2 is SVGAGI. V was shortened by 0 bases and J by 6 bases, with 12 bases between the two germline ends. The length of the CDR3 is 15 residues. The CDR3 loop reads CASSYSAGLGNIQYF. As DNA, the CDR3 is TGTGCCAGCAGTTACTCTGCAGGGCTGGGAAACATTCAGTACTTC.

The genes are TRBV19 and TRBJ1-5, with D uncertain. Germline CDR1 is LNHDA and CDR2 is SQIVND (reference sequence). V was clipped by 5 bases and J by 6 bases, with 11 bases between them. This CDR3 has 13 residues. CDR3 sequence: CASSADPGQPQHF. DNA for the CDR3: TGTGCCAGTAGTGCGGATCCCGGTCAGCCCCAGCATTTT.

This clone occurred a few times. This chain connects TRBV2 to TRBJ2-7; D uncertain. CDR3 length: 11 residues. Germline loops: CDR1 SNHLY, CDR2 FYNNEI. Trimming took 7 bases from V and 2 from J, leaving 6 bases between them. The CDR3 loop is CASKQTYEQYF. The CDR3 DNA sequence: TGTGCCAGCAAACAAACCTACGAGCAGTACTTC.

The genes are TRBV18 and TRBJ2-1, with 9 bases that match TRBD1. V lost 3 bases to trimming and J lost 6 bases; unmatched junction nucleotides: 9. The CDR3 has 16 amino acids. CDR1 and CDR2 (germline): KGHSH, LQKENI. The CDR3 coding sequence is TGTGCCAGCTCACCCTCAACCGGGACAGGGTTCAATGAGCAGTTCTTC. This encodes CASSPSTGTGFNEQFF.

The chain links TRBV11-1 to TRBJ2-1; 7 bases are a match to TRBD1. Per the germline V gene, CDR1 is SGHAT and CDR2 is FQDESV (reference sequence). The CDR3 covers 11 residues. The junction had 2 bases not matched to a gene; V was cut back by 5 bases and J by 10 bases. CDR3 protein: CASSQGGEQFF. In DNA form, the CDR3 reads TGTGCCAGCAGCCAAGGGGGCGAGCAGTTCTTC.

CDR3 region: CASSSLANVLTF. CDR3 bases: TGTGCCAGCAGTTCGTTAGCCAACGTCCTGACTTTC. The chain employs TRBV27 and TRBJ2-6, with no clear D. Germline values: CDR1 MNHEY, CDR2 SMNVEV (reference sequence). V shed 4 bases and J shed 7 bases, with 5 bases lying between them. There are 12 residues in the CDR3.

The V gene is TRBV7-8, the J gene TRBJ2-3, with 8 bases aligning to TRBD2. Germline CDR1 and CDR2: SGHVS and FQNEAQ. This CDR3 has 15 amino acids. The V and J ends lost 2 bases and 2 bases, in that order; junction bases with no gene match: 3. The CDR3 is CASSLKRGNTDTQYF. CDR3 coding DNA: TGTGCCAGCAGCTTAAAGCGGGGGAACACAGATACGCAGTATTTT.

The gene calls are TRBV6-6 and TRBJ2-1; perhaps TRBD2 as D (5 bases). The CDR3 consists of 12 residues. Trimming took off 0 bases at V and 11 bases at J, with 8 bases between the two ends. Looked up from germline, CDR1 is MNHNY and CDR2 is SVGAGI (reference sequence). The DNA of the CDR3 is TGTGCCAGCAGTTACTCCGGGGTCCAGCAGTTCTTC. It codes for CASSYSGVQQFF.

The genes are TRBV7-3 and TRBJ1-2, with D perhaps TRBD1 (5 bases). The V gene's germline CDR1 is SGHTA and CDR2 FQGTGA. V lost 5 bases and J lost 9, with 22 bases in between. This CDR3 contains 15 residues. This CDR3 is CASSPGGAGVSSYTF. The DNA for the CDR3 is TGTGCCAGCAGCCCCGGCGGGGCTGGAGTTAGTAGCTACACCTTC.